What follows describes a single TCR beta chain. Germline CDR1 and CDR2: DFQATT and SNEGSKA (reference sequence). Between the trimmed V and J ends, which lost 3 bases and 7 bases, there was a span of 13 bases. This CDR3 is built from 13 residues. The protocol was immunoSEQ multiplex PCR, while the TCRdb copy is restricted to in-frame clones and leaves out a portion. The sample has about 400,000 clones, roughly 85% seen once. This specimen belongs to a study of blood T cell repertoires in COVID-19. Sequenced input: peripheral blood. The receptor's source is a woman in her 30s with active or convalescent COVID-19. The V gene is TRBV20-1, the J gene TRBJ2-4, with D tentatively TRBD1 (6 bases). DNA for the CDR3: TGCAGTGCTAGTGGCCAGGGGTTGAACATTCAGTACTTC. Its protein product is CSASGQGLNIQYF.